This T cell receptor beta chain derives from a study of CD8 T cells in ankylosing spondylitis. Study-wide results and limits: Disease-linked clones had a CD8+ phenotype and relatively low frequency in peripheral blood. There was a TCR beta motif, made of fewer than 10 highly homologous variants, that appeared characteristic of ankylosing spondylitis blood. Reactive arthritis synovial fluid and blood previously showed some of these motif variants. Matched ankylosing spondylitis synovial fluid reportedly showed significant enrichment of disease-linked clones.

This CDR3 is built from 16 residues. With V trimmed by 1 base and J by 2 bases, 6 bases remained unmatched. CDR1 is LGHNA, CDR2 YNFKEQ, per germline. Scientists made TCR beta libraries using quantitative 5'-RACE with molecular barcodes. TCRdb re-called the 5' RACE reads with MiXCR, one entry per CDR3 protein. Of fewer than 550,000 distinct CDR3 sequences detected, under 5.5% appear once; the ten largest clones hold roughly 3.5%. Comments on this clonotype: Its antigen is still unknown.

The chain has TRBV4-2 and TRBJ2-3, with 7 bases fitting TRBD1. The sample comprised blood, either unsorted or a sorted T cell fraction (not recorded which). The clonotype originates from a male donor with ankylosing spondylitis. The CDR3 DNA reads TGTGCCAGCAGCCAAGTAGACAGGGCGCTCACAGATACGCAGTATTTT. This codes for CASSQVDRALTDTQYF.